The T cell receptor (beta chain) described here comes from a study of CD8+ T cells in alopecia areata. Findings and caveats of the study: Persistence in scalp and blood during tofacitinib was observed for many expanded lesional clones.

RNA, once extracted, was reverse transcribed into cDNA for use as the sequencing template. Generated by immunoSEQ multiplex PCR, the TCRdb table keeps only in-frame clones and is missing some. In the table there are 150,000 to 200,000 clones, approximately 57% of which are singletons. The CDR3 runs to 12 residues. Germline lookup yields CDR1 WSHSY and CDR2 SAAADI. Losses at the gene ends were 3 bases for V and 8 bases for J; bases not matched to a gene: 3. Treatment denoted: oral pan-JAK inhibitor, 5-10 mg twice daily. As concerns this clone: Its antigen is unknown.

The sample in question was CD4+ T cells sorted from blood, obtained at week 24, from a patient treated with tofacitinib. This receptor was obtained from a human donor with alopecia areata. The rearrangement links TRBV10-2 to TRBJ1-1, with 7 nucleotides matching TRBD1. CDR3 nucleotides: TGCGCCAGCAGTGATACAGGGGTGGAAGCTTTCTTT. Encoded protein: CASSDTGVEAFF.